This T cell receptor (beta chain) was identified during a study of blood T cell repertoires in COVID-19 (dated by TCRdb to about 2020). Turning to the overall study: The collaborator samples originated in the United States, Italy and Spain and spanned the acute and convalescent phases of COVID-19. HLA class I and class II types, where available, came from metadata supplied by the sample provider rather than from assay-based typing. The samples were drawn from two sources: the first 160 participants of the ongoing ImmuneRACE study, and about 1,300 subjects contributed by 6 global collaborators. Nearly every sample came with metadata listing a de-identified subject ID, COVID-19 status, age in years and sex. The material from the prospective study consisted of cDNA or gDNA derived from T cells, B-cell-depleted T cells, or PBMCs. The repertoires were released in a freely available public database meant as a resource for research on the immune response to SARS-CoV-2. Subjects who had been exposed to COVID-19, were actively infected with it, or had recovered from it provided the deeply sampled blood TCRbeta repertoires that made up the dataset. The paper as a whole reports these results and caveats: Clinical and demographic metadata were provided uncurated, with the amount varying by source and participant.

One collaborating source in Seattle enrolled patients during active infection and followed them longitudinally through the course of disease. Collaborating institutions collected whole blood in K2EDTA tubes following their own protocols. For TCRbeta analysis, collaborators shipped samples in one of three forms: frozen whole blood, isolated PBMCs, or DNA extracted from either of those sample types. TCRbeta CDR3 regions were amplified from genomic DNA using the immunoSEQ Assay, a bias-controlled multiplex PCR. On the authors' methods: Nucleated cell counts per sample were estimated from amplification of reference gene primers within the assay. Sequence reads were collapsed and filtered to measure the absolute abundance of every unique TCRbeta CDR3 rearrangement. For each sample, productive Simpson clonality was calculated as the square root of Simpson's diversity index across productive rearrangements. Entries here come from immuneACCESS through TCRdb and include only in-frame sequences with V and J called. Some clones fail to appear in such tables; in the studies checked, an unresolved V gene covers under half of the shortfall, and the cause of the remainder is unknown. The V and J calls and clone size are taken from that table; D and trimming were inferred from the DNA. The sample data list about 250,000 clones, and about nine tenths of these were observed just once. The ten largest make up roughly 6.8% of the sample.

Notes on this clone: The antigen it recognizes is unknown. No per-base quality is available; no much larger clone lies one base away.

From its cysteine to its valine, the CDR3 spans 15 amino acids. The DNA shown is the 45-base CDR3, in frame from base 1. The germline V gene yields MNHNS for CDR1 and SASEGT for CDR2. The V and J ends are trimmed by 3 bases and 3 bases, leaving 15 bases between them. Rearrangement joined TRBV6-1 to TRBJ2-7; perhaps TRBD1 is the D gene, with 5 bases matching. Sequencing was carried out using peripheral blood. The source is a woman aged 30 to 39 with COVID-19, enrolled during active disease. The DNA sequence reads TGTGCCAGCAGTGACCAGGGCGCGGCCATCTACGAGCAGTACGTC. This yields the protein CASSDQGAAIYEQYV.